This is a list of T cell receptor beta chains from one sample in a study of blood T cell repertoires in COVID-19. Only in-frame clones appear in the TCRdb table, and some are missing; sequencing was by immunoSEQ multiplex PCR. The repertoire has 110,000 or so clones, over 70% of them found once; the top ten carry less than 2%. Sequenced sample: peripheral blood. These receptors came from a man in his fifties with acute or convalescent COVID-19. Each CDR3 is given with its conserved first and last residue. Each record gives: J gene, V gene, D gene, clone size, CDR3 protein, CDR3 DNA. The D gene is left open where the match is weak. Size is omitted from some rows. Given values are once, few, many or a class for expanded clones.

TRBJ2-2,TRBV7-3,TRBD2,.,CASSLTTSGGAPAGELFF,TGTGCCAGCAGCTTAACGACTAGCGGGGGGGCCCCGGCCGGGGAGCTGTTTTTT
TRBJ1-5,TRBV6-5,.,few,CASSILNQPQHF,TGTGCCAGCAGCATACTCAATCAGCCCCAGCATTTT
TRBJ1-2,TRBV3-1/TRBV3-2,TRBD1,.,CASSQKTGGGYTF,TGTGCCAGCAGCCAGAAGACAGGGGGAGGCTACACCTTC
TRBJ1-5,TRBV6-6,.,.,CASSDVRGYQPQHF,TGTGCCAGCAGTGATGTCAGGGGTTACCAGCCCCAGCATTTT
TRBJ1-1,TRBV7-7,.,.,CASSFRLESGLVTEAFF,TGTGCCAGCAGCTTCCGATTAGAATCGGGGTTGGTGACTGAAGCTTTCTTT
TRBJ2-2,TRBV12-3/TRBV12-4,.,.,CASKEAGELFF,TGTGCCAGTAAGGAGGCAGGGGAGCTGTTTTTT
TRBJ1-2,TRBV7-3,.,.,CASSPGTVGGYTF,TGTGCCAGCAGCCCCGGGACTGTCGGTGGCTACACCTTC
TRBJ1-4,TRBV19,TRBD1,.,CAARDSLSGEKLFF,TGTGCCGCCCGGGACAGTTTGTCTGGTGAAAAACTGTTTTTT
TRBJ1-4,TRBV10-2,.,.,CASSERGADNEKLFF,TGCGCCAGCAGTGAGCGGGGGGCGGATAATGAAAAACTGTTTTTT
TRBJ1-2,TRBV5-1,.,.,CASSPASFGGYTF,TGCGCCAGCAGCCCCGCCTCGTTCGGGGGCTACACCTTC
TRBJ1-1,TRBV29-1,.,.,CSVEDLREAFF,TGCAGCGTTGAAGATCTGCGGGAAGCTTTCTTT
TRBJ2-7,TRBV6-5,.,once,CASSSTVYEQYF,TGTGCCAGCAGTTCGACAGTCTACGAGCAGTACTTC
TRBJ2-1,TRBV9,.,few,CASSADIRLDNEQFF,TGTGCCAGCAGCGCGGACATCCGACTCGACAATGAGCAGTTCTTC
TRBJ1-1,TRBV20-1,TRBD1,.,CSAGGQGAAFF,TGCAGTGCTGGAGGACAGGGGGCCGCTTTCTTT
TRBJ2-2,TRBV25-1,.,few,CASSPQGVGELFF,TGTGCCAGCAGTCCCCAGGGTGTCGGGGAGCTGTTTTTT
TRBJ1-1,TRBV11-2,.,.,CASSLGGPGTEAFF,TGTGCCAGCAGCTTAGGGGGGCCCGGGACTGAAGCTTTCTTT
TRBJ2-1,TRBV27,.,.,CASTPFYGQTYNEQFF,TGTGCCAGCACCCCCTTTTACGGACAGACCTACAATGAGCAGTTCTTC
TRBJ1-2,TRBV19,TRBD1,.,CASELQGGYGYTF,TGTGCCAGTGAGCTACAGGGGGGGTATGGCTACACCTTC
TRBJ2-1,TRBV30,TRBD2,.,CAWSPGLAGGGEQFF,TGTGCCTGGAGTCCGGGACTAGCGGGGGGTGGGGAGCAGTTCTTC
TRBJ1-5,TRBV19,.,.,CASSSTGTGGGQPQHF,TGTGCCAGTAGTTCAACCGGGACTGGCGGGGGACAGCCCCAGCATTTT
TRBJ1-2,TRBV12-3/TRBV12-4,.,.,CASSFSGSYGYTF,TGTGCCAGCAGTTTCTCAGGGTCCTATGGCTACACCTTC
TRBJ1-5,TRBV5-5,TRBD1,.,CASSITGENQPQHF,TGTGCCAGCAGCATTACAGGGGAAAATCAGCCCCAGCATTTT